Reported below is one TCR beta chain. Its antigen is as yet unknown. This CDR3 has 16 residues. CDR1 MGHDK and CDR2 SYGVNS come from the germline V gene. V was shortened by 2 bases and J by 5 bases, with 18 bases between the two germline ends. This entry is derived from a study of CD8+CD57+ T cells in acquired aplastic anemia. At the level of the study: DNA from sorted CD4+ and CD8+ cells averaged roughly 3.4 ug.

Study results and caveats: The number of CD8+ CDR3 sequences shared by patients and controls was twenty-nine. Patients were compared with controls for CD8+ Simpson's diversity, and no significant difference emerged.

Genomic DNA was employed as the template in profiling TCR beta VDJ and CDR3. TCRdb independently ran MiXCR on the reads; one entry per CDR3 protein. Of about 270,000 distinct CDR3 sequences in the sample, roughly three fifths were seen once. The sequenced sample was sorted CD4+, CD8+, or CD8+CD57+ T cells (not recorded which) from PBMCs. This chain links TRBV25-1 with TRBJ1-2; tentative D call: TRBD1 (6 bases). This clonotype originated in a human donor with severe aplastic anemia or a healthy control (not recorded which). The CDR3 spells CASSEGGQLTRYGYTF. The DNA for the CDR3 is TGTGCCAGCAGTGAAGGAGGACAGCTCACTAGATATGGCTACACCTTC.